This T cell receptor beta chain was recorded in a study of siplizumab effects on memory and regulatory T cells. The germline CDR1 and CDR2 sequences are SNHLY and FYNNEI. This CDR3 is built from 13 residues. V shed 8 bases, J shed 3 bases, and the junction held 7 bases outside the gene matches. Profiling relied on immunoSEQ multiplex PCR, and the TCRdb table lists in-frame clones only, not all of them. The sample lists roughly 26,000 clones, 84% seen once, with around 23% in the top ten. This clonotype originated in a human donor in good health. The sample was memory CD4+ T cells sorted from blood. The chain combines TRBV2 with TRBJ2-7, with 7 positions matching TRBD1. CDR3 region: CASAGTANYEQYF. The CDR3 nucleotides are TGTGCCAGCGCAGGGACAGCAAACTACGAGCAGTACTTC.